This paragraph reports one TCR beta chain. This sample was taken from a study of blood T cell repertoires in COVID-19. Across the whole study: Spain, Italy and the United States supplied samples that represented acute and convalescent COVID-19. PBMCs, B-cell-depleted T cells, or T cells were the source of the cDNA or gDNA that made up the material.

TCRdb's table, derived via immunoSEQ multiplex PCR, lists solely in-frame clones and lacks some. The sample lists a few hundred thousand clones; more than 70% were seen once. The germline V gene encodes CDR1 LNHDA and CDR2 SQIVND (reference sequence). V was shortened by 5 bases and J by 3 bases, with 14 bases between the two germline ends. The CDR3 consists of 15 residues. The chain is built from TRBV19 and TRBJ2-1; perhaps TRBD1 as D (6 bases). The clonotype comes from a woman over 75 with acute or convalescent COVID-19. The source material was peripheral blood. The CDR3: CASSAQGLHYNEQFF. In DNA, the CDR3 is TGTGCCAGTAGTGCACAGGGTCTTCACTACAATGAGCAGTTCTTC.